What follows describes a single TCR beta chain. The specificity of this receptor is unknown. No base qualities exist here, and no much larger clone lies one base off it. The immunoSEQ Assay, a bias-controlled multiplex PCR, was used to amplify TCRbeta CDR3 regions from genomic DNA. The paper's data handling went like this. The number of nucleated cells in each sample was estimated by amplification of reference gene primers within the assay. To quantify the absolute abundance of each unique TCRbeta CDR3 rearrangement, sequence reads were collapsed and filtered. For each sample, productive Simpson clonality was calculated as the square root of Simpson's diversity index over productive rearrangements. TCRdb took over this immuneACCESS table, retaining in-frame rearrangements with V and J assigned. Such tables are incomplete; in checked studies, under half of the missing clones stem from an unresolved V gene, and the remainder is unexplained. That table is the source of V, J and clone size, and D and trimming were worked out from the DNA. In all, the sample holds about 250,000 clones, and 80% to 90% of those were seen once. The ten top clones hold under 3% of the sample.

This specimen belongs to a study of blood T cell repertoires in COVID-19 (dated by TCRdb to about 2020). Broadly, across the study: Collaborator samples came from the United States, Italy and Spain and covered acute and convalescent phases of COVID-19. The prospective study material was composed of cDNA or gDNA derived from T cells, B-cell-depleted T cells, or PBMCs. Subjects who had been exposed to COVID-19, were actively infected with it, or had recovered from it provided the deeply sampled blood TCRbeta repertoires that made up the dataset. The repertoires were made available in a free public database intended to serve as a resource for research on the immune response to SARS-CoV-2. The samples were drawn from the first 160 participants of the ongoing ImmuneRACE study and from 1,254 subjects provided by 6 global collaborators. Sample metadata almost always included a de-identified subject ID, COVID-19 status, age in years and sex. Where available, HLA class I and class II types were taken from metadata supplied by the sample provider and were not determined by assay-based typing. The research as a whole found: The quantity of clinical and demographic metadata differed by source and by participant and was supplied without curation.

Participants in the prospective study were enrolled through a virtual design, were aged about 18 to 90 years, and lived in under 25 United States geographic areas. To assign participants to cohorts, the prospective study relied on clinical history that participants themselves reported in a screening survey and a study questionnaire. Recovered participants in ImmuneRACE Cohort 3 were defined as having two consecutive negative NP/OP PCR tests, clearance from a healthcare professional, or resolution of symptoms. In the prospective study, whole blood, serum and a nasopharyngeal or oropharyngeal swab were collected from each participant by mobile phlebotomists. Over a roughly two-month period, participants in the prospective study had the option of providing additional blood draws and questionnaires. Prospective study blood samples were shipped either frozen or at room temperature before DNA extraction.

The sequenced material came from PBMCs or T cells enriched from blood (not recorded which). The clonotype comes from a woman under 30 who had recovered from COVID-19.

The CDR3 reads CASSWSGGGGGYTF. In nucleotides, the sequence is TGTGCCAGTAGTTGGTCAGGGGGCGGAGGTGGCTACACCTTC. Rearrangement joined TRBV19 to TRBJ1-2; TRBD1 fits 8 bases in the junction. CDR1 and CDR2 are read off the germline V gene (reference sequence) as LNHDA and SQIVND. Measured from the cysteine to the phenylalanine, the CDR3 is 14 residues long. Just the 42-base CDR3 DNA is kept, in frame starting at base 1. For this chain, trimming is 5 bases at the V end and 7 bases at the J end, and the number of junction bases without a gene match is 9.